What follows describes a single T cell receptor (beta chain). The sample belongs to a study of blood T cell repertoires in COVID-19. Across the whole study: Acute and convalescent COVID-19 specimens originated in the United States, Italy and Spain. T cells, B-cell-depleted T cells, or PBMCs supplied cDNA or gDNA.

There are 18 residues in the CDR3. Per the germline V gene, CDR1 is SEHNR and CDR2 is FQNEAQ (reference sequence). The junction had 17 bases not matched to a gene; V was cut back by 5 bases and J by 6 bases. Original methodology: How many nucleated cells were present was estimated from reference gene primer amplification. Measured with immunoSEQ multiplex PCR; TCRdb has only the in-frame clones, and not every one. V, J and clone size reflect that table, while D and trimming were determined from the DNA. The sample holds under 300,000 clones, less than 90% seen once. The genes are TRBV7-9 and TRBJ2-2; 8 positions agree with TRBD1. The TCR sequence derives from a man in his sixties with acute or convalescent COVID-19. Sequenced material: peripheral blood. CDR3 nucleotide sequence: TGTGCCAGCAGCCCAGAAGGACAGGGCCGTCCAGGGGCCGGGGAGCTGTTTTTT. Encoded protein: CASSPEGQGRPGAGELFF.